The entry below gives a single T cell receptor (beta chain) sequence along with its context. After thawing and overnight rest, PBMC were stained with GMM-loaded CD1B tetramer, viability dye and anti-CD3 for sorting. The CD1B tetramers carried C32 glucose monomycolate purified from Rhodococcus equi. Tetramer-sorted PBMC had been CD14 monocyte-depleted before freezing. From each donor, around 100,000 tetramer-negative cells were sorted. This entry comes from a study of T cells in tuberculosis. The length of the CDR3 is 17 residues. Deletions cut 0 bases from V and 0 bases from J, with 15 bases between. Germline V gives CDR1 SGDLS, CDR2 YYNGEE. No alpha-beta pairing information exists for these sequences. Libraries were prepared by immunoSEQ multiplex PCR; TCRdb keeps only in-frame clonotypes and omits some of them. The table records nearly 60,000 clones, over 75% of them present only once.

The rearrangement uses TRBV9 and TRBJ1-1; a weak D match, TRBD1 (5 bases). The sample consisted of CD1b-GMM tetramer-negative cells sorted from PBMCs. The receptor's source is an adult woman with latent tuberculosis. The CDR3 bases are TGTGCCAGCAGCGTAGGGCTGGGGGAGGGGATGAACACTGAAGCTTTCTTT. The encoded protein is CASSVGLGEGMNTEAFF. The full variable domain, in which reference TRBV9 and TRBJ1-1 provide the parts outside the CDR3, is DSGVTQTPKHLITATGQRVTLRCSPRSGDLSVYWYQQSLDQGLQFLIQYYNGEERAKGNILERFSAQQFPDLHSELNLSSLELGDSALYFCASSVGLGEGMNTEAFFGQGTRLTVV.